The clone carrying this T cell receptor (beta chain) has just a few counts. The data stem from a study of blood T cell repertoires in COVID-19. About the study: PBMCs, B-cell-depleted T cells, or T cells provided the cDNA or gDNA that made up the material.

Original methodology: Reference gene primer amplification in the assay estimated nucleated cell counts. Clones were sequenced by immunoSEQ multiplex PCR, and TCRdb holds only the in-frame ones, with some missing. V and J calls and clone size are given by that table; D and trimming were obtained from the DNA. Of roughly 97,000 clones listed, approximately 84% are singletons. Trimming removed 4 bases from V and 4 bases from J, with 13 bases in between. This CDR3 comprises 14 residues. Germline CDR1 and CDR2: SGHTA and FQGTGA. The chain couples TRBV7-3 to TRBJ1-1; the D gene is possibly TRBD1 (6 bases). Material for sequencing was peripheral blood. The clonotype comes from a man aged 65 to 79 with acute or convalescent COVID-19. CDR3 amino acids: CASSSQGTVTEAFF. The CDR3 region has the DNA TGTGCCAGCAGCTCACAGGGTACGGTCACTGAAGCTTTCTTT.